These 27 T cell receptor beta chains were all obtained from the same sample, sequenced in a study of regulatory T cells in long-lasting Graves disease. Arm-PCR with iRepertoire HTBI primers amplified the CDR3 regions for these TCR beta libraries. TCRdb reprocessed the multiplex PCR reads with MiXCR, giving one entry per CDR3 protein. This table has hundreds of thousands of distinct CDR3 sequences, roughly 20% appearing once. The time point here: persistent/refractory GD, antithyroid drugs over 5 years with positive TRAb. PBMC-extracted RNA yielded the TCR library. Sequencing used peripheral blood mononuclear cells (PBMCs), obtained when the disease was refractory, from a patient treated with antithyroid drugs. The receptor source for this set is a female donor with Graves disease.

This clonotype was counted ten times or more. The chain couples TRBV6-1 to TRBJ1-5, with D possibly being TRBD1 (6 bases). The germline V gene encodes CDR1 MNHNS and CDR2 SASEGT. V lost 6 bases and J lost 5, with 11 bases in between. This CDR3 contains 13 residues. The CDR3, as DNA: TGTGCCAGCAGGGCGTCAGGGGATCAGCCCCAGCATTTT. Encoded protein: CASRASGDQPQHF.

This clonotype showed up many times. The CDR3 nucleotides read TGCAGTGCTAGCGGGGCGACCTACGAGCAGTACTTC. This translates into CSASGATYEQYF. The chain carries TRBV20-1 and TRBJ2-7, with D perhaps being TRBD1 or TRBD2 (5 bases each). CDR3 length: 12 amino acids. Trimming left V 3 bases short and J 2 bases short, with 8 bases between. The germline V gene has CDR1 DFQATT and CDR2 SNEGSKA (reference sequence).

In this sample, this clonotype turned up a few times. The chain has TRBV6-2 or TRBV6-3 and TRBJ2-2; TRBD1 matches 9 bases. V was clipped by 7 bases and J by 6 bases; unmatched bases: 9. Germline CDR1 is MNHEY and CDR2 is SVGEGT. The CDR3 has 15 amino acids. The chain's CDR3 is CASTVDRGWSGELFF. The CDR3 DNA sequence: TGTGCCAGCACCGTGGACAGGGGTTGGTCCGGGGAGCTGTTTTTT.

This clonotype was seen a handful of times. The V gene is TRBV12-3 or TRBV12-4, the J gene TRBJ2-7; the D is unclear. V was shortened by 3 bases and J by 6 bases, with 18 bases between the two germline ends. CDR3 length: 15 amino acids. The CDR3 is CASSFRSPGLFEQYF. CDR3 DNA: TGTGCCAGCAGTTTTAGGAGTCCCGGCTTGTTCGAGCAGTACTTC.

The chain is built from TRBV7-2 and TRBJ2-2; D gene ambiguous. Germline V gene data show CDR1 as SGHTA and CDR2 as FQGNSA. The CDR3 has 13 amino acids. The CDR3 sequence: CAVPMPIPGELFF. DNA of the CDR3: TGTGCAGTGCCTATGCCGATCCCCGGGGAGCTGTTTTTT.

CDR3 amino acids: CASSPRQGTGLEHEQYF. The DNA of the CDR3 is TGTGCCAGCTCACCCCGACAGGGAACGGGACTAGAGCACGAGCAGTACTTC. This rearrangement joins TRBV6-2 or TRBV6-3 to TRBJ2-7, with D tentatively TRBD2 (8 bases). Per germline, CDR1 MNHEY and CDR2 SVGEGT. Trimming pared 8 bases from V and 5 bases from J, leaving 28 bases between. The CDR3 spans 17 residues.

A few counts support this clonotype. DNA for the CDR3: TGTGCCAGCAGTTTCTCGTTAGGCCAGCCCCAGCATTTT. Its protein product is CASSFSLGQPQHF. J is TRBJ1-5 and V is TRBV6-9, with no clear D. V was shortened by 4 bases and J by 7 bases, with 11 bases between the two germline ends. Germline CDR1 and CDR2: MNHGY and SVAAGI. The CDR3 totals 13 residues.

In its sample, this clonotype was seen many times. The rearrangement joins TRBV30 to TRBJ1-1, with D perhaps matching TRBD1 (6 bases). With 5 bases removed from V and 1 base from J, the gap between germline ends came to 11 bases. CDR3 length equals 13 residues. Per the germline V gene, CDR1 is GTSNPN and CDR2 is SVGIG (reference sequence). The CDR3 loop reads CAWFGQTNTEAFF. CDR3 DNA sequence: TGTGCCTGGTTTGGACAGACGAACACTGAAGCTTTCTTT.

This clonotype appeared a few times. A single base separates this from a much larger clone, so it may be a read error. The V gene is TRBV12-3 or TRBV12-4, the J gene TRBJ2-7; 7 nucleotides line up with TRBD1. The CDR3 is 15 residues long. The CDR3 is CGSSVDGTVTYEQYF. The CDR3 nucleotides are TGTGGCAGCAGTGTCGACGGGACAGTGACCTACGAGCAGTACTTC.

The CDR3 region has the DNA TGTGCCATCGGGGCGGGTTCAGGGGTAGAAGAGACCCAGTACTTC. The encoded protein is CAIGAGSGVEETQYF. The gene calls are TRBV10-3 and TRBJ2-5, with a tentative D call TRBD1 (6 bases). CDR1 is ENHRY, CDR2 SYGVKD, per germline. V lost 8 bases and J 3 bases, leaving 19 bases between the germline ends. The CDR3 contains 15 residues.

This clonotype turned up a few times. J is TRBJ2-7 and V is TRBV6-1; D is possibly TRBD2 (5 bases). This CDR3 is built from 16 residues. Germline V gene data show CDR1 as MNHNS and CDR2 as SASEGT. Trimming removed 6 bases at V and 4 bases at J, with 22 bases between. The CDR3 protein is CASSLVIATTAYEQYF. CDR3 DNA sequence: TGTGCCAGCAGCCTCGTAATCGCGACTACCGCGTACGAGCAGTACTTC.

This chain uses TRBV4-2 with TRBJ1-1; no reliable D call. The ends were cut back, 0 bases at V and 4 bases at J, with 9 bases in the middle. The germline V gene has CDR1 LGHNA and CDR2 YNFKEQ. This CDR3 region has 14 residues. The CDR3, as DNA: TGTGCCAGCAGCCAAGACTATACGAGCACTGAAGCTTTCTTT. It encodes CASSQDYTSTEAFF.

For this clonotype: The junction departs from germline at one end; a sequencing error may be responsible. The chain carries TRBV7-2 and TRBJ2-3; a weak D match, TRBD1 (6 bases). This CDR3 spans 15 amino acids. Germline CDR1 SGHTA, CDR2 FQGNSA. CDR3 protein: CASSLASGDTDTQYF. The CDR3 nucleotides read TGTGCCAGCAGCCTAGCTTCAGGGGACACAGATACGCAGTATTTT.

This clonotype was counted only a few times. The chain is built from TRBV12-3 or TRBV12-4 and TRBJ2-2; a weak D match, TRBD1 (5 bases). The length of the CDR3 is 14 residues. Trimming removed 8 bases from V and 1 base from J, with 11 bases in between. The CDR3 reads CASCRQGNTGELFF. The CDR3 DNA reads TGTGCCAGCTGTAGGCAGGGGAACACCGGGGAGCTGTTTTTT.

The sample holds a few counts of this clonotype. V and J are TRBV13 and TRBJ2-7; tentatively, D is TRBD2 (7 bases). CDR1 and CDR2 (germline): PRHDT, FYEKMQ (reference sequence). V was shortened by 5 bases and J by 3 bases, with 20 bases between the two germline ends. This CDR3 contains 16 residues. CDR3 sequence reads: CASSLRAGAVFYEQYF. The CDR3 DNA is TGTGCCAGCAGCCTCCGGGCGGGGGCGGTTTTCTACGAGCAGTACTTC. Based on the CDR3 plus reference TRBV13 and TRBJ2-7, the full variable domain is AAGVIQSPRHLIKEKRETATLKCYPIPRHDTVYWYQQGPGQDPQFLISFYEKMQSDKGSIPDRFSAQQFSDYHSELNMSSLELGDSALYFCASSLRAGAVFYEQYFGPGTRLTVT.

Note on this clonotype: A single base separates this from a much larger clone, so it may be a read error. The chain couples TRBV5-1 to TRBJ1-1; the match to TRBD1 covers 7 bases. Germline lookup yields CDR1 SGHRS and CDR2 YFSETQ. CDR3 length equals 14 residues. The CDR3 bases are TGCGCCGGCAGCTTGGACCCAGGGGGCACTGAAGCTTTCTTT. Encoded protein: CAGSLDPGGTEAFF.

As to this clonotype: This could be a read error, since a much larger clone is one nucleotide away. The chain couples TRBV11-2 to TRBJ2-5, with a weak D call TRBD2 (5 bases). CDR3 size: 14 residues. Germline CDR1 is SGHAT and CDR2 is FQNNGV. CDR3 in DNA: TGTGCCAGCAGCCCCAATGCGGTTGGGGAGACCCAGTGCTTC. Protein: CASSPNAVGETQCF.

This clonotype showed up many times. A much larger clonotype is one base distant, so this may be a read error. The J gene is TRBJ1-1, the V gene TRBV7-9; D is unclear. Germline-derived CDR1 and CDR2 are SEHNR and FQNEAQ (reference sequence). The CDR3 is 14 amino acids. Trimming pared 0 bases from V and 1 base from J, leaving 6 bases between. The CDR3 sequence is CASSLARGNTEAFF. In nucleotides, the CDR3 is TGTGCCAGCAGCTTAGCGCGGGGGAACACTGAAGCTTTCTTT.

This clonotype was picked up many times. The V gene is TRBV12-3 or TRBV12-4, the J gene TRBJ1-2, with a possible D match to TRBD1 (6 bases). The CDR3 is made up of 18 amino acids. Trimming stripped 0 bases from V and 7 bases from J, with 24 bases between. CDR3 region: CASSLAVVGQPEHAGYTF. The CDR3 DNA follows: TGTGCCAGCAGTTTAGCGGTAGTCGGACAGCCCGAACATGCTGGCTACACCTTC.

CDR3 sequence: CASSVMSTDTQYF. As DNA, the CDR3 is TGTGCCAGCAGCGTAATGAGCACAGATACGCAGTATTTT. The V gene is TRBV7-8, the J gene TRBJ2-3, with no clear D. V lost 5 bases and J 0 bases, leaving 6 bases between the germline ends. Per germline, CDR1 SGHVS and CDR2 FQNEAQ. The CDR3 is made up of 13 amino acids. Filled out from reference TRBV7-8 and TRBJ2-3, the complete variable domain reads GAGVSQSPRYKVAKRGQDVALRCDPISGHVSLFWYQQALGQGPEFLTYFQNEAQLDKSGLPSDRFFAERPEGSVSTLKIQRTQQEDSAVYLCASSVMSTDTQYFGPGTRLTVL.

About this clonotype: A much larger clonotype is one base distant, so this may be a read error. Because it lacks the conserved phenylalanine or tryptophan at the end, this CDR3 is likely a read error. This CDR3 reads CAGGPTTYEQYL. The DNA of the CDR3 is TGTGCCGGGGGACCGACGACCTACGAGCAGTACCTC. The chain links TRBV2 to TRBJ2-7; D tentatively reads TRBD1 or TRBD2 (5 bases each). V lost 11 bases and J lost 2, with 13 bases in between. Germline V gene data show CDR1 as SNHLY and CDR2 as FYNNEI. The CDR3 has 12 amino acids.

This clonotype has ten or more counts. The chain has TRBV28 and TRBJ1-1; D is unclear. This CDR3 spans 14 amino acids. V gave up 6 bases and J gave up 1 base, with 12 bases separating them. Germline V gives CDR1 MDHEN, CDR2 SYDVKM. The DNA of the CDR3 is TGTGCCAGCAGCCAAGAATTTGGGAACACTGAAGCTTTCTTT. Protein: CASSQEFGNTEAFF.

This clonotype was observed many times. The V gene is TRBV6-5, the J gene TRBJ2-5; D may be TRBD2 (5 bases). CDR1 MNHEY and CDR2 SVGAGI come from the germline V gene. V dropped 3 bases and J dropped 4 bases, with 12 bases sitting between them. This CDR3 is 14 amino acids long. CDR3 region: CASSYAPRGETQYF. The CDR3 coding sequence is TGTGCCAGCAGTTATGCCCCACGGGGAGAGACCCAGTACTTC.

DNA for the CDR3: TGTGCCACCAGCAGTAGGGGGTCTGGAAACACCATATATTTT. Residues: CATSSRGSGNTIYF. The J gene is TRBJ1-3, the V gene TRBV15, with TRBD1 as a possible D gene (6 bases). The germline V gene encodes CDR1 LNHNV and CDR2 YYDKDF (reference sequence). Trimming took off 3 bases at V and 1 base at J, with 7 bases between the two ends. The CDR3 totals 14 residues.

Only a few counts were recorded for this clonotype. V is TRBV24-1 and J is TRBJ2-5; TRBD1 matches 10 bases. The CDR3 is made up of 15 amino acids. The germline V gene has CDR1 KGHDR and CDR2 SFDVKD. V lost 3 bases and J lost 4; bases outside the gene matches: 4. The CDR3 reads CATSDAGTGVETQYF. The CDR3, as DNA: TGTGCCACCAGTGATGCCGGGACAGGGGTAGAGACCCAGTACTTC.

The V call is TRBV9, the J call TRBJ2-2; 8 positions match TRBD2. The CDR3 sequence is 15 residues long. The junction had 5 bases not matched to a gene; V was cut back by 3 bases and J by 4 bases. CDR1 is SGDLS, CDR2 YYNGEE, per germline. The CDR3 sequence is CASSESGSGTGELFF. CDR3 in DNA: TGTGCCAGCAGCGAAAGCGGGAGTGGCACCGGGGAGCTGTTTTTT.

This clonotype was found a few times. The genes are TRBV9 and TRBJ1-1; D is unresolved. The CDR3 loop spans 13 amino acids. The ends were cut back, 4 bases at V and 5 bases at J, with 12 bases in the middle. The germline V gene encodes CDR1 SGDLS and CDR2 YYNGEE. The CDR3 DNA is TGTGCCAGCAGCCCCAACACATGGACTGAAGCTTTCTTT. Translation gives CASSPNTWTEAFF.